This T cell receptor beta chain was documented in a study of blood T cell repertoires in COVID-19. The wider study: T cells, B-cell-depleted T cells, or PBMCs provided the cDNA or gDNA that served as material.

CDR3 size: 14 residues. The germline V gene has CDR1 LNHDA and CDR2 SQIVND (reference sequence). The V and J ends lost 3 bases and 3 bases respectively, with 11 bases between them. Using immunoSEQ multiplex PCR, the repertoire was profiled, and TCRdb retains in-frame clones only, with some absent. Of about 83,000 clones listed, about nine tenths are singletons. J is TRBJ1-1 and V is TRBV19; D possibly corresponds to TRBD1 (5 bases). The TCR sequence derives from a woman aged 80 or over with active or convalescent COVID-19. The specimen sequenced was peripheral blood. The CDR3 loop is CASSIGGGYTEAFF. In DNA form, the CDR3 reads TGTGCCAGTAGTATTGGGGGAGGATACACTGAAGCTTTCTTT. Based on the CDR3 plus reference TRBV19 and TRBJ1-1, the full variable domain is DGGITQSPKYLFRKEGQNVTLSCEQNLNHDAMYWYRQDPGQGLRLIYYSQIVNDFQKGDIAEGYSVSREKKESFPLTVTSAQKNPTAFYLCASSIGGGYTEAFFGQGTRLTVV.